A selection of T cell receptor beta chains follows, all from one sample in a study of T cell responses to AZD1222 COVID-19 vaccine. Method: immunoSEQ multiplex PCR; TCRdb's copy keeps in-frame clones and lacks some. The profile shows 100,000 to 150,000 clones, 88% of them singletons. The sample consisted of peripheral blood, taken on day 0 of AZD1222 vaccination. The origin of the receptors is an adult in good health. The CDR3 runs from the conserved cysteine through the conserved F or W. D genes are given only for firm matches. Size tells how often a clone was seen (once, few, many) or the class of an expanded clone, and some rows leave it out.

. | TRBJ1-6 | . | TRBV2 | CASRFGSPLHF | TGTGCCAGCAGATTCGGATCACCCCTCCACTTT
. | TRBJ1-5 | . | TRBV2 | CASSDNVIGDQPQHF | TGTGCCAGCAGTGATAACGTGATTGGGGATCAGCCCCAGCATTTT
. | TRBJ1-1 | . | TRBV5-1 | CASSLPLEGQNTEAFF | TGCGCCAGCAGCTTACCCTTAGAGGGACAGAACACTGAAGCTTTCTTT
. | TRBJ1-3 | . | TRBV14 | CASSQDQGSLRNTIYF | TGTGCCAGCAGCCAAGATCAGGGCAGTTTAAGGAACACCATATATTTT
. | TRBJ1-5 | . | TRBV12-3/TRBV12-4 | CASRRGLDQPQHF | TGTGCCAGCCGACGGGGGTTGGATCAGCCCCAGCATTTT
. | TRBJ1-5 | . | TRBV15 | CATSRASLGQPQHF | TGTGCCACCAGCAGGGCAAGCTTGGGGCAGCCCCAGCATTTT
. | TRBJ1-1 | . | TRBV28 | CASTVFANTEAFF | TGTGCCAGCACTGTGTTTGCGAACACTGAAGCTTTCTTT
. | TRBJ1-2 | TRBD1 | TRBV6-5 | CASSYSDRGPSGYTF | TGTGCCAGCAGTTACTCCGACAGGGGGCCTTCTGGCTACACCTTC
. | TRBJ2-5 | . | TRBV11-2 | CASSQPSEGLQETQYF | TGTGCCAGCAGCCAACCCAGCGAGGGCCTCCAAGAGACCCAGTACTTC
. | TRBJ1-5 | TRBD1 | TRBV6-1 | CASSETTGDNQPQHF | TGTGCCAGCAGTGAAACGACAGGGGACAATCAGCCCCAGCATTTT
once | TRBJ1-1 | . | TRBV4-1 | CASSPLGGFRNTEAFF | TGCGCCAGCAGCCCCCTCGGTGGTTTTAGGAACACTGAAGCTTTCTTT
. | TRBJ1-5 | . | TRBV30 | CAWSASWELWVNSNQPQHF | TGTGCCTGGAGTGCTTCGTGGGAGCTGTGGGTCAATAGCAATCAGCCCCAGCATTTT
. | TRBJ1-1 | . | TRBV28 | CASSEYAQAEAFF | TGTGCCAGCAGTGAGTATGCGCAAGCTGAAGCTTTCTTT
. | TRBJ2-5 | TRBD2 | TRBV5-4 | CASSLELAGRETQYF | TGTGCCAGCAGCTTGGAACTAGCGGGGCGGGAGACCCAGTACTTC
. | TRBJ2-2 | . | TRBV27 | CASSSVGELFF | TGTGCCAGCAGTAGCGTCGGGGAGCTGTTTTTT
. | TRBJ1-5 | TRBD1 | TRBV28 | CASRWDRSFNQPQHF | TGTGCCAGCAGGTGGGACAGAAGTTTCAATCAGCCCCAGCATTTT
. | TRBJ2-1 | . | TRBV7-8 | CASSLASDNEQFF | TGTGCCAGCAGCTTAGCGTCGGACAATGAGCAGTTCTTC
. | TRBJ1-3 | . | TRBV4-3 | CASSQDRPGPGSGNTIYF | TGCGCCAGCAGCCAAGATCGTCCAGGCCCCGGCTCTGGAAACACCATATATTTT
few | TRBJ2-3 | . | TRBV18 | CASSPQGHRDTQYF | TGTGCCAGCTCACCCCAGGGTCACAGGGATACGCAGTATTTT
few | TRBJ1-5 | . | TRBV2 | CASSEGGKGNQPQHF | TGTGCCAGCAGTGAAGGGGGAAAGGGGAATCAGCCCCAGCATTTT
. | TRBJ1-2 | TRBD1 | TRBV29-1 | CSVGDRGIYGYTF | TGCAGCGTTGGGGACAGGGGGATCTATGGCTACACCTTC
few | TRBJ1-5 | . | TRBV6-2/TRBV6-3 | CASSYLGDNQPQHF | TGTGCCAGCAGTTACCTGGGGGACAATCAGCCCCAGCATTTT
few | TRBJ1-5 | TRBD1 | TRBV27 | CASRNLGQGHSNQPQHF | TGTGCCAGCAGAAACCTCGGACAGGGCCATAGCAATCAGCCCCAGCATTTT
. | TRBJ1-1 | . | TRBV15 | CATSRDVTNTEAFF | TGTGCCACCAGCAGAGATGTCACAAACACTGAAGCTTTCTTT
. | TRBJ2-7 | . | TRBV5-6 | CASSFGSYEQYF | TGTGCCAGCAGCTTTGGTTCCTACGAGCAGTACTTC
. | TRBJ1-4 | . | TRBV5-1 | CASSGSWANEKLFF | TGCGCCAGCAGCGGGAGCTGGGCTAATGAAAAACTGTTTTTT
. | TRBJ2-7 | TRBD1 | TRBV6-5 | CASSTGTGAYEQYF | TGTGCCAGCAGTACCGGGACAGGGGCCTACGAGCAGTACTTC
once | TRBJ2-7 | . | TRBV5-6 | CASSLAPRVPEQYF | TGTGCCAGCAGCTTAGCGCCTCGAGTCCCGGAGCAGTACTTC
. | TRBJ2-3 | . | TRBV24-1 | CATSETVTGTDTQYF | TGTGCCACCAGTGAGACAGTTACAGGAACAGATACGCAGTATTTT
. | TRBJ1-5 | . | TRBV27 | CASSPLTPEGLGQPQHF | TGTGCCAGCAGCCCTCTAACTCCAGAGGGACTGGGACAGCCCCAGCATTTT
. | TRBJ1-1 | . | TRBV4-1 | CASSQGVPGGTEAFF | TGCGCCAGCAGCCAAGGGGTTCCGGGGGGCACTGAAGCTTTCTTT
once | TRBJ2-7 | . | TRBV7-8 | CASSLQGSEQYF | TGTGCCAGCAGCTTACAGGGGAGCGAGCAGTACTTC
. | TRBJ1-2 | . | TRBV6-5 | CASVRDGPTNYGYTF | TGTGCCAGCGTGAGGGACGGACCCACTAACTATGGCTACACCTTC
. | TRBJ1-5 | . | TRBV12-2 | CASRLQGGQPQHF | TGTGCAAGTCGCTTACAGGGAGGTCAGCCCCAGCATTTT
. | TRBJ1-2 | . | TRBV11-3 | CASSLLPGNGYTF | TGTGCCAGCAGCTTATTACCCGGAAATGGCTACACCTTC
. | TRBJ1-2 | . | TRBV7-3 | CASSRTGTSVGYTF | TGTGCCAGCAGCCGCACCGGGACCTCAGTTGGCTACACCTTC
. | TRBJ1-2 | . | TRBV28 | CASSSHGSGYTF | TGTGCCAGCAGCAGCCACGGGTCTGGCTACACCTTC
once | TRBJ1-1 | . | TRBV2 | CATQGWGRTEAFF | TGTGCCACCCAGGGTTGGGGACGGACTGAAGCTTTCTTT
. | TRBJ1-1 | . | TRBV4-3 | CASSQGKGGPAFF | TGCGCCAGCAGCCAGGGGAAAGGGGGGCCGGCTTTCTTT
once | TRBJ2-5 | . | TRBV5-1 | CASSLYSLPQETQYF | TGCGCCAGCAGCTTGTACAGCCTGCCGCAAGAGACCCAGTACTTC
once | TRBJ1-4 | . | TRBV15 | CATSSGRNEKLFF | TGTGCCACCAGCAGTGGTAGGAATGAAAAACTGTTTTTT
once | TRBJ2-5 | . | TRBV11-1 | CASSLDRVGKTQYF | TGTGCCAGCAGCTTAGACAGGGTAGGGAAGACCCAGTACTTC
. | TRBJ2-7 | . | TRBV19 | CASSPGQGLTYEQYF | TGTGCCAGTAGCCCGGGGCAGGGGTTAACCTACGAGCAGTACTTC
. | TRBJ2-5 | . | TRBV6-5 | CASRADWGRRETQYF | TGTGCCAGCAGGGCTGACTGGGGGCGGAGAGAGACCCAGTACTTC